Shown below are 21 T cell receptor beta chains from a single sample sequenced in a study of T cell repertoires in cytomegalovirus infection. MiXCR was run by TCRdb on the reads, yielding one entry per CDR3 protein. The profile shows around 490,000 distinct CDR3 sequences, around a quarter of them singletons. The specimen was PBMCs. Receptors were obtained from a human donor in good health (CMV status not recorded). Some clones in this sample may be carry-over from other donors' samples.

This clonotype appeared many times. The chain has TRBV7-2 and TRBJ2-7; TRBD2 matches at 14 bases. This CDR3 has 17 residues. The junction had 14 bases not matched to a gene; V was cut back by 8 bases and J by 5 bases. Germline lookup yields CDR1 SGHTA and CDR2 FQGNSA. CDR3 sequence: CASRPGGTSGRINEQYF. As DNA, the CDR3 is TGTGCCAGCCGCCCCGGCGGGACTAGCGGGAGAATCAACGAGCAGTACTTC.

The gene calls are TRBV27 and TRBJ2-5; 12 positions agree with TRBD2. CDR3 length: 16 amino acids. CDR1 and CDR2 from the germline V gene are MNHEY and SMNVEV (reference sequence). The trim removed 1 base at V and 5 bases at J, leaving 5 bases unmatched. The CDR3 loop reads CASSLYGLAGRETQYF. CDR3 sequence (DNA): TGTGCCAGCAGTTTATACGGACTAGCGGGAAGGGAGACCCAGTACTTC.

This clonotype turned up a few times. The chain uses TRBV11-2 and TRBJ2-5; D gene ambiguous. The CDR3 loop spans 15 amino acids. The V and J ends lost 2 bases and 1 base respectively, with 11 bases between them. Germline CDR1 SGHAT, CDR2 FQNNGV. CDR3 nucleotides: TGTGCCAGCAGCTTATACCCCCGAGGCCAAGAGACCCAGTACTTC. It encodes CASSLYPRGQETQYF.

A word on this clonotype: A single base separates this from a much larger clone, so it may be a read error. The genes are TRBV7-8 and TRBJ1-4, with D hard to call. CDR3 length: 15 amino acids. Looked up from germline, CDR1 is SGHVS and CDR2 is FQNEAQ. CDR3 DNA: TGTGCCAGCAGCTTGGACGATGCAACTGATGAAAAACTGTTTTTT. Its protein product is CASSLDDATDEKLFF.

The gene calls are TRBV7-8 and TRBJ1-5, with D possibly matching TRBD1 (5 bases). CDR3 length equals 16 residues. V lost 5 bases, J lost 4 bases, and 18 bases lay in between. Germline V gene sequence: CDR1 SGHVS, CDR2 FQNEAQ. The CDR3 loop is CASSPEGDRRNQPQHF. The CDR3 region has the DNA TGTGCCAGCAGCCCGGAAGGGGACCGGAGAAATCAGCCCCAGCATTTT.

This clonotype showed up just a few times. This chain connects TRBV19 to TRBJ2-2; 10 bases line up with TRBD2. Germline values: CDR1 LNHDA, CDR2 SQIVND (reference sequence). The CDR3 length is 15 residues. The J segment lost 8 bases and the V segment lost 3 bases, leaving 6 bases of the junction unmatched. The DNA of the CDR3 is TGTGCCAGTAGTATCCCGACTAGCGGGTTTGGGGAGCTGTTTTTT. Translating it yields CASSIPTSGFGELFF.

A few counts support this clonotype. The chain recombines TRBV7-6 with TRBJ2-5; 9 nucleotides line up with TRBD1. In germline, CDR1 is SGHVS, CDR2 FNYEAQ. This CDR3 is built from 16 residues. Trimming removed 2 bases from V and 4 bases from J; junction bases left unmatched: 8. CDR3 amino acids: CASSLSEGQGSETQYF. The CDR3 DNA is TGTGCCAGCAGCTTAAGCGAGGGACAGGGATCAGAGACCCAGTACTTC.

This clonotype was detected only once. The CDR3 reads CAISEGMGYGYTF. As DNA, the CDR3 is TGTGCCATCAGTGAGGGAATGGGGTATGGCTACACCTTC. The chain combines TRBV10-3 with TRBJ1-2; D ambiguous. Trimming shortened V by 2 bases and J by 5 bases, and 9 bases separated the two germline ends. CDR1 and CDR2 from the germline V gene are ENHRY and SYGVKD. CDR3 length: 13 residues.

The rearrangement joins TRBV19 to TRBJ2-6; maybe TRBD1 (5 bases). Trimming took 4 bases from V and 4 from J, leaving 14 bases between them. The CDR3 loop spans 16 amino acids. Germline-derived CDR1 and CDR2 are LNHDA and SQIVND (reference sequence). The CDR3 nucleotides are TGTGCCAGTAGTACCATCACAGGATCCGGGGCCAACGTCCTGACTTTC. As protein: CASSTITGSGANVLTF. The full variable domain, completed using reference TRBV19 and TRBJ2-6, is DGGITQSPKYLFRKEGQNVTLSCEQNLNHDAMYWYRQDPGQGLRLIYYSQIVNDFQKGDIAEGYSVSREKKESFPLTVTSAQKNPTAFYLCASSTITGSGANVLTFGAGSRLTVL.

The chain employs TRBV6-1 and TRBJ2-2, with a weak D call TRBD1 (5 bases). Looked up from germline, CDR1 is MNHNS and CDR2 is SASEGT. CDR3 length equals 14 residues. V was clipped by 10 bases and J by 0 bases, with 12 bases between them. CDR3 loop: CANRRGPNTGELFF. The CDR3 DNA is TGTGCCAACCGAAGGGGTCCGAACACCGGGGAGCTGTTTTTT.

The rearrangement uses TRBV7-9 and TRBJ2-5, with 14 positions matching TRBD2. The CDR3 runs to 14 residues. The V and J ends lost 8 bases and 7 bases, in that order; junction bases with no gene match: 6. Per the germline V gene, CDR1 is SEHNR and CDR2 is FQNEAQ (reference sequence). The CDR3 protein is CASGGLAGVGTQYF. CDR3 sequence (DNA): TGTGCCAGCGGGGGACTAGCGGGAGTCGGGACCCAGTACTTC. Together with reference TRBV7-9 and TRBJ2-5, the CDR3 gives the full variable domain: DTGVSQNPRHKITKRGQNVTFRCDPISEHNRLYWYRQTLGQGPEFLTYFQNEAQLEKSRLLSDRFSAERPKGSFSTLEIQRTEQGDSAMYLCASGGLAGVGTQYFGPGTRLLVL.

On this clonotype: At one end the junction does not follow the germline gene, possibly because of a read error. This chain uses TRBV7-2 with TRBJ2-1; D unresolved. This CDR3 has 13 residues. Germline CDR1 is SGHTA and CDR2 is FQGNSA. CDR3: CASSFDSDNEQFF. CDR3 sequence (DNA): TGTGCCAGCAGCTTCGACTCCGACAATGAGCAGTTCTTC.

The table lists this clonotype with a count of one. The V and J genes are TRBV4-1 and TRBJ2-5, with D possibly being TRBD1 (5 bases). The CDR3 is 17 amino acids. In germline, CDR1 is MGHRA, CDR2 YSYEKL. V lost 5 bases to trimming and J lost 0 bases, with 19 bases between them. CDR3 DNA: TGCGCCAGCAGCGATCTCCGGGCAGGGCTTAACCAAGAGACCCAGTACTTC. This sequence encodes CASSDLRAGLNQETQYF.

The V and J genes are TRBV10-2 and TRBJ2-1; the D gene is possibly TRBD2 (5 bases). V dropped 5 bases and J dropped 9 bases, with 11 bases sitting between them. CDR3 length: 12 amino acids. Per germline, CDR1 WSHSY and CDR2 SAAADI. The CDR3 bases are TGCGCCAGCAGTACATGGGCGGGTGAGCAGTTCTTC. Its protein is CASSTWAGEQFF.

This clonotype has a count of ten or more. The rearrangement joins TRBV7-8 to TRBJ1-6; unclear D gene. Germline CDR1 reads SGHVS; CDR2 reads FQNEAQ. This CDR3 has 15 amino acids. Trimming left V 5 bases short and J 7 bases short, with 15 bases between. CDR3: CASSTSFGGNSPLHF. The CDR3 bases are TGTGCCAGCAGCACCAGCTTCGGCGGCAATTCACCCCTCCACTTT.

There are many counts of this clonotype. This sequence joins TRBV7-6 and TRBJ1-1; D uncertain. Between the trimmed V and J ends, which lost 0 bases and 5 bases, there was a span of 10 bases. Germline V lookup: CDR1 SGHVS, CDR2 FNYEAQ. The CDR3 runs to 14 residues. The DNA for the CDR3 is TGTGCCAGCAGCTTAGCTTGGGGTGGGACTGAAGCTTTCTTT. Translation: CASSLAWGGTEAFF.

The V call is TRBV6-2 or TRBV6-3, the J call TRBJ1-6, with 7 bases identical to TRBD1. Unmatched junction bases numbered 4, after V lost 7 bases and J lost 10 bases. CDR3 size: 12 residues. Germline loops: CDR1 MNHEY, CDR2 SVGEGT. The CDR3 DNA is TGTGCCAGCAAGGGGGCAGGATCACCCCTCCACTTT. Protein product: CASKGAGSPLHF.

The chain uses TRBV19 and TRBJ2-3; D might be TRBD1 or TRBD2, each matching 5 bases. This CDR3 has 14 residues. In germline, CDR1 is LNHDA, CDR2 SQIVND (reference sequence). Trimming removed 3 bases from V and 2 bases from J, with 9 bases in between. This chain's CDR3 is CASSIGTPTDTQYF. The CDR3, as DNA: TGTGCCAGTAGTATTGGGACCCCCACAGATACGCAGTATTTT.

This clonotype was detected a few times. The genes are TRBV6-2 or TRBV6-3 and TRBJ2-7; 7 nucleotides match TRBD1. CDR3 length: 14 residues. The germline CDR1 and CDR2 sequences are MNHEY and SVGEGT. Trimming cost V 2 bases and J 2 bases; bases outside gene matches: 3. The CDR3 here is CASSYGTGAYEQYV. CDR3 in DNA: TGTGCCAGCAGTTACGGTACAGGGGCCTACGAGCAGTACGTC.

This clonotype was counted a single time. The chain joins TRBV20-1 to TRBJ1-4, with TRBD1 identical over 8 bases. The V gene's germline CDR1 is DFQATT and CDR2 SNEGSKA (reference sequence). The CDR3 sequence is 14 residues long. With V trimmed by 6 bases and J by 10 bases, 13 bases remained unmatched. CDR3 loop: CSASPQGAGGKLFF. CDR3 nucleotide sequence: TGCAGTGCAAGCCCCCAGGGGGCAGGGGGAAAACTGTTTTTT.

The chain combines TRBV20-1 with TRBJ2-1; 15 bases align to TRBD2. The V and J ends lost 5 bases and 5 bases, in that order; junction bases with no gene match: 10. The CDR3 runs 17 residues. Germline V gives CDR1 DFQATT, CDR2 SNEGSKA (reference sequence). In DNA, the CDR3 is TGCAGTGCTTATTCCCCCGGACTAGCGGGAGGGCACAATGAGCAGTTCTTC. Protein product: CSAYSPGLAGGHNEQFF.